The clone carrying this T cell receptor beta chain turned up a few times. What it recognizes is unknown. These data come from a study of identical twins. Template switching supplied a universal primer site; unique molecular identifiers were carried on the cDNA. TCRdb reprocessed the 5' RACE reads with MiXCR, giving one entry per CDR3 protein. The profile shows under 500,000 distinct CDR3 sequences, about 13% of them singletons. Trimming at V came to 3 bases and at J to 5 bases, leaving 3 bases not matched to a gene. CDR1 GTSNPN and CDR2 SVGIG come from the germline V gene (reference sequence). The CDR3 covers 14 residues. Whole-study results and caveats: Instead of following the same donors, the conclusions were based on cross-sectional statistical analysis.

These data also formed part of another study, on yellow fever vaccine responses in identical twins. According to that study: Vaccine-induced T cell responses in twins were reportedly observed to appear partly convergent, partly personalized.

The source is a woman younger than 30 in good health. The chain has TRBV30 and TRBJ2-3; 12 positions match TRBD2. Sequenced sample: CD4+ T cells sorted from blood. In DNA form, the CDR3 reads TGTGCCTGGAGGACTAGCGGGGGCGTAGATACGCAGTATTTT. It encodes CAWRTSGGVDTQYF.